This entry lists 28 T cell receptor beta chains sequenced from one sample in a study of blood T cell repertoires in COVID-19. TCRdb's table, derived via immunoSEQ multiplex PCR, lists solely in-frame clones and lacks some. In the table there are 250,000 or so clones, more than 80% of which are singletons. Sequencing input: peripheral blood. These receptors were taken from a man younger than 45 with COVID-19, enrolled during active disease.

V usage is TRBV6-2 or TRBV6-3 and J usage is TRBJ1-5; 8 bases line up with TRBD1. Germline-derived CDR1 and CDR2 are MNHEY and SVGEGT. The CDR3 spans 14 residues. Losses at the gene ends were 6 bases for V and 4 bases for J; bases not matched to a gene: 5. In DNA form, the CDR3 reads TGTGCCAGCAGCCCCAGGACAGGGAATCAGCCCCAGCATTTT. It specifies CASSPRTGNQPQHF.

The rearrangement joins TRBV19 to TRBJ1-2; 7 positions agree with TRBD1. The CDR3 sequence is 13 residues long. V lost 5 bases to trimming and J lost 4 bases; unmatched junction nucleotides: 4. Germline V gives CDR1 LNHDA, CDR2 SQIVND (reference sequence). The CDR3 DNA follows: TGTGCCAGTAGTGAGTCAGGGGGCTATGGCTACACCTTC. The encoded protein is CASSESGGYGYTF.

J is TRBJ2-2 and V is TRBV12-3 or TRBV12-4; no clear D. V was clipped by 10 bases and J by 7 bases, with 16 bases between them. The CDR3 has 13 amino acids. This chain's CDR3 is CATSFRTVGELFF. The CDR3 region has the DNA TGTGCCACCTCGTTTCGCACGGTCGGGGAGCTGTTTTTT.

Note on this clone: In the same sample, other DNA sequences code for this CDR3. The V gene is TRBV7-2, the J gene TRBJ2-7; 10 nucleotides align to TRBD1. This CDR3 has 14 residues. The germline V gene has CDR1 SGHTA and CDR2 FQGNSA. The junction had 4 bases not matched to a gene; V was cut back by 3 bases and J by 5 bases. The CDR3 DNA is TGTGCCAGCAGCTTGGGACAGGGGTGGAACGAGCAGTACTTC. Translating it yields CASSLGQGWNEQYF.

The chain links TRBV9 to TRBJ1-1, with D hard to call. The CDR3 has 13 amino acids. Trimming stripped 3 bases from V and 3 bases from J, with 9 bases between. Looked up from germline, CDR1 is SGDLS and CDR2 is YYNGEE. CDR3 protein: CASSAAGYTEAFF. Here the CDR3 DNA reads TGTGCCAGCAGCGCAGCAGGTTACACTGAAGCTTTCTTT.

The chain links TRBV18 to TRBJ1-3, with 10 bases fitting TRBD1. The V segment lost 9 bases and the J segment 4 bases; nucleotides outside the gene matches: 6. The CDR3 spans 14 residues. CDR1 is KGHSH and CDR2 is LQKENI in the germline V gene. The CDR3 bases are TGTGCCAGTTCCGGGACAGGGGACGGAAACACCATATATTTT. Its protein is CASSGTGDGNTIYF.

The chain has TRBV28 and TRBJ2-1, with D possibly being TRBD1 (5 bases). Trimming took 3 bases from V and 0 from J, leaving 12 bases between them. Germline loops: CDR1 MDHEN, CDR2 SYDVKM. The length of the CDR3 is 16 residues. The CDR3 nucleotides are TGTGCCAGCAGTTTTCCAGGGTCAAGCTCCTACAATGAGCAGTTCTTC. This translates into CASSFPGSSSYNEQFF.

V gene TRBV5-4 combines with J gene TRBJ2-1; 8 positions match TRBD1. Germline values: CDR1 SGHNT, CDR2 YYREEE (reference sequence). The CDR3 extends over 13 amino acids. The V and J ends lost 2 bases and 6 bases, in that order; junction bases with no gene match: 1. In nucleotides, the CDR3 is TGTGCCAGCAGCTTACAGGGGGGCAATGAGCAGTTCTTC. It encodes CASSLQGGNEQFF.

V is TRBV7-2 and J is TRBJ2-5, with a possible D match to TRBD1 (5 bases). Between the trimmed V and J ends, which lost 5 bases and 4 bases, there was a span of 17 bases. Germline loops: CDR1 SGHTA, CDR2 FQGNSA. The CDR3 is 15 amino acids. In DNA form, the CDR3 reads TGTGCCAGCAGCCGCGGTGGGTTTAGGGGAGAGACCCAGTACTTC. Translated: CASSRGGFRGETQYF.

The chain carries TRBV9 and TRBJ2-2; tentatively, D is TRBD1 (5 bases). V lost 1 base and J lost 5, with 18 bases in between. Germline CDR1 SGDLS, CDR2 YYNGEE. The CDR3 consists of 17 residues. CDR3 sequence (DNA): TGTGCCAGCAGCGTATCCCGACAGTCCCTGAGGACCGGGGAGCTGTTTTTT. Encoded protein: CASSVSRQSLRTGELFF.

This chain uses TRBV7-8 with TRBJ1-5, with D possibly TRBD1 on 6 matching bases. The CDR3 has 16 residues. The germline V gene encodes CDR1 SGHVS and CDR2 FQNEAQ. Trimming removed 5 bases from V and 5 bases from J, with 19 bases in between. The CDR3 here is CASSRLPGGEYQPQHF. In DNA, the CDR3 is TGTGCCAGCAGCCGATTGCCGGGGGGCGAGTATCAGCCCCAGCATTTT.

The rearrangement uses TRBV28 and TRBJ2-1, with unresolved D. The CDR3 is made up of 13 amino acids. Germline V gene sequence: CDR1 MDHEN, CDR2 SYDVKM. With 3 bases removed from V and 3 bases from J, the gap between germline ends came to 6 bases. As DNA, the CDR3 is TGTGCCAGCAGTTTCGGCGGCTACAATGAGCAGTTCTTC. This codes for CASSFGGYNEQFF.

V gene TRBV19 combines with J gene TRBJ2-3; weak D call: TRBD1 (5 bases). The CDR3 runs to 16 residues. Germline-derived CDR1 and CDR2 are LNHDA and SQIVND (reference sequence). The V end was cut by 6 bases, the J end by 0 bases, with 16 bases between. CDR3 nucleotide sequence: TGTGCCAGTAGGACAGCCGGAACAGCAAGCACAGATACGCAGTATTTT. Its translation is CASRTAGTASTDTQYF.

The V gene is TRBV6-2 or TRBV6-3, the J gene TRBJ2-2; tentatively, D is TRBD1 (5 bases). This CDR3 comprises 21 residues. V was cut by 3 bases and J by 0 bases, with 26 bases left in between. Germline CDR1 reads MNHEY; CDR2 reads SVGEGT. As DNA, the CDR3 is TGTGCCAGCAGTTATCCTAGACAGTTAAGAGTGCGGAACGCGAACACCGGGGAGCTGTTTTTT. Its protein product is CASSYPRQLRVRNANTGELFF.

This rearrangement joins TRBV5-4 to TRBJ1-1; no clear D. CDR1 is SGHNT and CDR2 is YYREEE in the germline V gene (reference sequence). Trimming shortened V by 3 bases and J by 4 bases, and 13 bases separated the two germline ends. CDR3 length: 14 residues. The chain's CDR3 is CASSSGYDGTEAFF. CDR3 DNA: TGTGCCAGCAGCTCGGGATATGACGGCACTGAAGCTTTCTTT.

The chain employs TRBV10-3 and TRBJ2-1; TRBD2 matches 8 bases. Trimming cost V 7 bases and J 10 bases; bases outside gene matches: 9. CDR1 is ENHRY, CDR2 SYGVKD, per germline. This CDR3 comprises 13 residues. CDR3: CAITREGLGEQFF. Written as DNA, the CDR3 is TGTGCCATCACCCGGGAGGGCCTGGGGGAGCAGTTCTTC.

This rearrangement joins TRBV18 to TRBJ2-7; 10 nucleotides match TRBD1. The CDR3 has 16 amino acids. CDR1 and CDR2 (germline): KGHSH, LQKENI. Unmatched junction bases numbered 7, after V lost 3 bases and J lost 2 bases. The CDR3 nucleotides read TGTGCCAGCTCACCCACGACAGGGGGCCCCCCCTACGAGCAGTACTTC. Protein: CASSPTTGGPPYEQYF.

The chain joins TRBV7-3 to TRBJ2-3, with 10 bases fitting TRBD2. Germline CDR1 SGHTA, CDR2 FQGTGA. The CDR3 is 15 amino acids. J was trimmed by 6 bases and V by 5 bases; bases with no gene match: 8. The CDR3 nucleotides are TGTGCCAGCAGCCATAGACTAGCGGGTTCCGATACGCAGTATTTT. Protein: CASSHRLAGSDTQYF.

This clone has a single count. V usage is TRBV5-6 and J usage is TRBJ1-5; TRBD1 is a possible D gene (6 bases). Germline V CDR1 and CDR2: SGHDT, YYEEEE. CDR3 length equals 14 residues. Trimming removed 1 base at V and 2 bases at J, with 7 bases between. CDR3 sequence: CASSLYRGNQPQHF. CDR3 bases: TGTGCCAGCAGCTTGTACAGGGGCAATCAGCCCCAGCATTTT.

The CDR3 region is CASSHQGAETQYF. DNA of the CDR3: TGTGCCAGCAGCCATCAGGGGGCAGAGACCCAGTACTTC. The rearrangement links TRBV11-2 to TRBJ2-5; TRBD1 agrees at 8 bases. The CDR3 length is 13 residues. After removal of 5 bases from V and 4 bases from J, the junction contained 3 bases not matched to a gene. CDR1 is SGHAT and CDR2 is FQNNGV in the germline V gene.

In this sample, this clone turned up once. The chain recombines TRBV10-3 with TRBJ1-1; unclear D gene. CDR3 length equals 11 residues. Trimming stripped 7 bases from V and 2 bases from J, with 5 bases between. Germline V gene lookup returns CDR1 ENHRY and CDR2 SYGVKD. CDR3 coding DNA: TGTGCCATCATGGCTAACACTGAAGCTTTCTTT. Translating it yields CAIMANTEAFF.

Turning to this clone: The same CDR3 also results from other DNA sequences found in this sample. CDR3 sequence: CASSPGLAGGELFF. In DNA, the CDR3 is TGTGCCAGCAGCCCCGGACTAGCTGGCGGGGAGCTGTTTTTT. The chain carries TRBV7-2 and TRBJ2-2, with TRBD2 matching over 8 bases. The germline V gene encodes CDR1 SGHTA and CDR2 FQGNSA. The V gene end was trimmed by 5 bases and the J gene end by 7 bases; junction bases not matched to a gene: 6. The CDR3 length is 14 residues.

The chain uses TRBV6-6 and TRBJ2-1, with D maybe TRBD2 (6 bases). V shed 5 bases and J shed 0 bases, with 11 bases lying between them. CDR1 is MNHNY, CDR2 SVGAGI, per germline (reference sequence). CDR3 length equals 15 residues. The CDR3, as DNA: TGTGCCAGCAGTCCCCGGGGGAGCTCCTACAATGAGCAGTTCTTC. Protein: CASSPRGSSYNEQFF.

V is TRBV5-4 and J is TRBJ2-1, with 8 positions matching TRBD2. CDR1 and CDR2 (germline): SGHNT, YYREEE (reference sequence). The CDR3 loop spans 15 amino acids. Trimming cost V 4 bases and J 8 bases; bases outside gene matches: 11. In nucleotides, the CDR3 is TGTGCCAGCAGCCCCCCACCGGGGGGGCCGGATGAGCAGTTCTTC. It yields the protein CASSPPPGGPDEQFF.

The rearrangement uses TRBV6-2 or TRBV6-3 and TRBJ1-6, with unresolved D. From germline, CDR1 is MNHEY and CDR2 SVGEGT. This CDR3 has 12 amino acids. V dropped 4 bases and J dropped 14 bases, with 12 bases sitting between them. The DNA for the CDR3 is TGTGCCAGCAGTTCCCCACCCACAGCCCTCCACTTT. Translation: CASSSPPTALHF.

The gene calls are TRBV5-1 and TRBJ2-7, with TRBD2 as a possible D gene (7 bases). CDR3 length equals 16 residues. V was cut by 2 bases and J by 3 bases, with 18 bases left in between. Germline V gene sequence: CDR1 SGHRS, CDR2 YFSETQ. In DNA, the CDR3 is TGCGCCAGCAGCTTATGGGGGGGCGATCAACTCTACGAGCAGTACTTC. Translated: CASSLWGGDQLYEQYF. Variable domain in full (rest from reference TRBV5-1 and TRBJ2-7): KAGVTQTPRYLIKTRGQQVTLSCSPISGHRSVSWYQQTPGQGLQFLFEYFSETQRNKGNFPGRFSGRQFSNSRSEMNVSTLELGDSALYLCASSLWGGDQLYEQYFGPGTRLTVT.

This chain joins TRBV7-9 and TRBJ1-1; D remains ambiguous. Trimming stripped 6 bases from V and 2 bases from J, with 10 bases between. The CDR3 spans 13 residues. Germline loops: CDR1 SEHNR, CDR2 FQNEAQ (reference sequence). The DNA of the CDR3 is TGTGCCAGCAGGGACTTTGCCAACACTGAAGCTTTCTTT. This encodes CASRDFANTEAFF.

This chain joins TRBV7-8 and TRBJ2-6, with a weak D call TRBD1 (5 bases). The CDR3 runs 19 residues. With 2 bases removed from V and 0 bases from J, the gap between germline ends came to 17 bases. Germline assignment: CDR1 SGHVS and CDR2 FQNEAQ. The CDR3 here is CASSLQNYRQTSGANVLTF. CDR3 DNA sequence: TGTGCCAGCAGCTTACAGAATTACAGACAGACCTCTGGGGCCAACGTCCTGACTTTC.